This T cell receptor beta chain appears in the sequencing data of a study of vaccination and CD4 T cells after COVID-19. The treatment here: roughly 11-day PBMC culture with coronavirus spike peptide pools or control peptides (ViraFEST assay). CD4+ T-cell collection from the unexposed donor predated the COVID-19 pandemic (2011-2018). The assay that was used to sequence DNA from cultured CD4+ T cells was the Oncomine TCR Beta short-read assay. Using the QIAamp micro DNA kit, genomic DNA was extracted from the CD4+ T cells that had been cultured. TCRdb used MiXCR to reprocess the PCR reads, holding one entry per CDR3 protein. The sample shows over 7,000 distinct CDR3 sequences, roughly 43% of them seen only once. V gave up 6 bases and J gave up 5 bases, with 19 bases separating them. The CDR3 consists of 15 residues. In germline, CDR1 is SEHNR, CDR2 FQNEAQ (reference sequence). This clonotype was observed a handful of times. Its antigen is currently unknown.

Study-wide points: Recorded median SARS-CoV-2-reactive clonotype numbers increased from 21 to 38 without reaching significance.

The sequencing input was CD4+ T cells from blood, cultured in vitro. The receptor was derived from a human donor in good health. The chain carries TRBV7-9 and TRBJ1-2; possibly TRBD1 for D (6 bases). This CDR3 reads CASSYGVGGEYGYTF. The CDR3 DNA sequence: TGTGCCAGCAGTTACGGCGTCGGGGGCGAGTATGGCTACACCTTC.